This T cell receptor (beta chain) was sequenced for a study of Graves' ophthalmopathy and Graves' hyperthyroidism (dated by TCRdb to between 2018 and 2020). In the study overall: Peripheral blood samples were taken at the time of initial diagnosis, before any treatment was given. The study used TCR beta repertoire signatures to distinguish Graves' ophthalmopathy from Graves' hyperthyroidism and to predict progression to ophthalmopathy. For independent validation, a separate cohort was made up of some 18 hyperthyroidism patients plus 17 patients who later progressed from hyperthyroidism to ophthalmopathy. In total, 135 blood samples were TCR-sequenced: some 43 ophthalmopathy, under 85 hyperthyroidism and about 17 hyperthyroidism-to-ophthalmopathy patients. To explore V-J signatures distinguishing ophthalmopathy from hyperthyroidism, a discovery set of 100 patients (43 ophthalmopathy, 57 stable hyperthyroidism) was enrolled. In over five hyperthyroidism patients, the T-cell repertoires found in thyroid tissue were compared with those found in blood. Following sample collection, hyperthyroidism patients were given methimazole at a starting dose of 30 mg daily, and ophthalmopathy patients were given high-dose intravenous methylprednisolone.

For repertoire sequencing, the TCR beta CDR3 regions were amplified from RNA transcripts. The first round was an RT-PCR using HTBI primers with the Qiagen OneStep RT-PCR kit, and this first round was followed by a second-round multiplex PCR, then size selection and purification. Libraries were sequenced on an Illumina HiSeq2000 using paired-end 100 bp reads. As for the original processing: Reads were processed with SOAPnuke, discarding reads with adapters, uncalled bases, mean Phred below 15, or no exact constant-primer or identifier match. COPE v1.2.5 was used to merge high-quality paired reads. Unique nucleotide sequences were defined as clonotypes and aligned to IMGT TRB V, D and J references using MiTCR v1.1. The analysis was limited to V-J combinations with a frequency above 0.0001, which together covered 99% to 99.2% of repertoires. A TCR clonal expansion and chaos score per V-J combination was defined as the ratio of F50 clonal expansion to chaos observed in the TCRdist matrix. Welch's t-statistics and random forest were used to narrow the features down to more than 10 V-J combinations, which were then fed into a naive Bayes classifier. The similarity between thyroid and blood repertoires was quantified using the Morisita-Horn index. TCRdb passed the public sequencing reads through fastp at Q25 and MiXCR, retaining productive beta sequences. CDR3 protein duplicates are merged, each entry listing the most common genes and DNA. TCRdb's processing, not the study's, gives the V and J calls here. This sample lists about 390,000 distinct CDR3 sequences; about a sixth were detected once. The ten largest clonotypes hold 2% to 2.5% of the sample.

This clonotype was found many times. This clone's antigen is unknown. Base-call qualities are not available, and no considerably larger clone is one nucleotide away. Overall study results and their limits: In cross-validation, the 13-signature model distinguished ophthalmopathy from stable hyperthyroidism with about 90% sensitivity and around 83% specificity, while in the test set the corresponding values were roughly 80% and 75%. In validation, the model predicted ophthalmopathy progression with 55% to 71% sensitivity and roughly 72% specificity; roughly 12 predicted patients were CT-confirmed with GO in a median of roughly 6.8 months. Sample size was not statistically predetermined, and group allocation was not concealed from the investigators. Most expanded thyroid clonotypes with a frequency above 0.001 also appeared in blood, which suggests that blood repertoires may reflect the immune response in the thyroid.

Trimming removed 5 bases from V and 6 bases from J; the gene matches leave 6 bases unexplained. In the germline V gene (reference sequence), CDR1 corresponds to DFQATT and CDR2 to SNEGSKA. The CDR3 runs 13 amino acids, cysteine and phenylalanine included. Here the CDR3 DNA is all that survives: 39 bases in frame from base 1. A patient counted as having stable hyperthyroidism if there was no progression to ophthalmopathy within 18 months of follow-up. Hyperthyroidism patients were newly diagnosed, were aged 18 to 65 years, and had a disease duration under 2 months. Anyone with other autoimmune diseases, uncontrolled infections, pregnancy or lactation was excluded from the study. Clinical symptoms, serum thyroxine, TRAb, thyroid ultrasound and orbital computed tomography formed the basis of the diagnosis. Ficoll-Paque density gradient centrifugation was used to isolate PBMCs from around 10 ml of fresh peripheral blood. Trizol reagent was used to extract the total RNA, and its quality was then checked on an Agilent 2100 Bioanalyzer.

The V gene is TRBV20-1 and the J gene is TRBJ2-4; 8 of the junction bases match TRBD2. The receptor's source is an adult woman with stable Graves' hyperthyroidism. Sequenced input: peripheral blood. The DNA reads as follows: TGCAGTGCTCACCGGGAGGGGGGAAACATTCAGTACTTC. Its protein is CSAHREGGNIQYF.